This T cell receptor (beta chain) was identified during a study of T cell responses to AZD1222 COVID-19 vaccine. Study outcomes and limitations: Only after the peak T cell response were repertoires sampled. An increase in Spike-specific TCR breadth and depth was observed after two AZD1222 doses. It should be noted that donors were predominantly white British and more often female, and clonal diversity was possibly underestimated.

TCRdb keeps only in-frame clones here, not all; method: immunoSEQ multiplex PCR. The sample has some 140,000 clones; more than 75% are singletons. Trimming removed 5 bases from V and 6 bases from J; junction bases left unmatched: 6. This CDR3 spans 13 amino acids. Germline loops: CDR1 SEHNR, CDR2 FQNEAQ (reference sequence). Turning to this clone: The antigen remains undetermined.

This chain joins TRBV7-9 and TRBJ2-7; 8 nucleotides match TRBD2. This sequence was found in an adult in good health. The material sequenced was peripheral blood, taken on day 0 of AZD1222 vaccination. The CDR3 coding sequence is TGTGCCAGCAGCCCGCTAACTAGCGGCGAGCAGTACTTC. Its translation: CASSPLTSGEQYF.